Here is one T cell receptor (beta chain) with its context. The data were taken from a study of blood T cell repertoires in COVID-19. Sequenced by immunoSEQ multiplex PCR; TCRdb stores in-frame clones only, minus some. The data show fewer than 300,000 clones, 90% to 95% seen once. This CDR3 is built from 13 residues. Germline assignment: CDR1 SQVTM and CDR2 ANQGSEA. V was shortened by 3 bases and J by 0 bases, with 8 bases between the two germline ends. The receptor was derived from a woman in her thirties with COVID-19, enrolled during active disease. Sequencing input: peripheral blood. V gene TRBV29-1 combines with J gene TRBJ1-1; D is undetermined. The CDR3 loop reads CSVEYTLNTEAFF. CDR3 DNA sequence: TGCAGCGTTGAGTACACCTTGAACACTGAAGCTTTCTTT.